The TCR beta chain under discussion was sequenced for a study of response to subunit inactivated influenza vaccine. This clonotype was counted many times. Its cognate antigen is unknown. With 5 bases removed from V and 5 bases from J, the gap between germline ends came to 6 bases. The CDR3 length is 11 residues. The germline CDR1 and CDR2 sequences are SGHVS and FQNEAQ. Study findings and constraints: Authors proposed each seasonal influenza vaccination draws in few new T cells.

TCRdb recomputed calls from the RT-PCR reads with MiXCR, one row per CDR3 protein. The sample lists about 500,000 distinct CDR3 sequences; around 7.7% were seen once. The sample consisted of PBMCs from blood, taken about 24 months after vaccination. This rearrangement joins TRBV7-8 to TRBJ2-5; D is undetermined. The source of this sequence is a man between 50 and 75 years old who received an inactivated influenza vaccine. The CDR3 DNA reads as TGTGCCAGCAGCACCCACGAGACCCAGTACTTC. This translates into CASSTHETQYF. Supplemented by reference TRBV7-8 and TRBJ2-5, the full variable domain reads GAGVSQSPRYKVAKRGQDVALRCDPISGHVSLFWYQQALGQGPEFLTYFQNEAQLDKSGLPSDRFFAERPEGSVSTLKIQRTQQEDSAVYLCASSTHETQYFGPGTRLLVL.